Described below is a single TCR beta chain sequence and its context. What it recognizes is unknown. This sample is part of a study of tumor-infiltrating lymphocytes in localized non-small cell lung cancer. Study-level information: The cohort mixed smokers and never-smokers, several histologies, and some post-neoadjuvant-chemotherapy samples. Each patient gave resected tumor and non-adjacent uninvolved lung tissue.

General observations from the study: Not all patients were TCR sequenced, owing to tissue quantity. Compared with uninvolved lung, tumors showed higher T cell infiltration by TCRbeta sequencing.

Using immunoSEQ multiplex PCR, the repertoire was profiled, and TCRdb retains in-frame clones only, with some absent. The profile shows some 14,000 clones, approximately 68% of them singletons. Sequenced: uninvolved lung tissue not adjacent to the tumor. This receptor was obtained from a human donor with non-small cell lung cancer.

The DNA for the CDR3 is TGCGCCAGCAGCTTGGGCTGGGGAACCTACGAGCAGTACTTC. Protein sequence: CASSLGWGTYEQYF. The chain couples TRBV5-1 to TRBJ2-7; no reliable D call. From germline, CDR1 is SGHRS and CDR2 YFSETQ. V lost 0 bases and J lost 2, with 9 bases in between. This CDR3 spans 14 amino acids.